The clone carrying this T cell receptor beta chain was detected only a few times. Its antigen is not known. The junction had 6 bases not matched to a gene; V was cut back by 8 bases and J by 4 bases. CDR3 length: 13 residues. Germline V CDR1 and CDR2: SQVTM, ANQGSEA. The source of the sample is a study of cytomegalovirus exposure and HLA in healthy donors. Researchers ran the PCR with 60 Vbeta and 13 Jbeta primers. Sequencing used immunoSEQ multiplex PCR; TCRdb keeps in-frame clones, though not all of them. The profile shows about 94,000 clones, about 7.6% of them singletons. Study-wide points: In a later analysis, at a false discovery rate of 0.05, 16,951 TCR beta sequences matched HLA alleles. In a later analysis, common viral pathogens appeared linked to several of the most significant clusters. Later on, a genetic analysis was performed. It linked a missense variant in DCLRE1C with V- and J-gene trimming of TCR beta. Available immune exposure information was restricted to CMV serostatus only.

The V gene is TRBV29-1, the J gene TRBJ2-3; 10 positions agree with TRBD1. The origin of this receptor is a man between 45 and 60 years old in good health and CMV-seronegative. Sequencing input: PBMCs. The CDR3 is CSSSGTGADTQYF. For the CDR3, the DNA is TGCAGCTCTTCCGGGACAGGGGCAGATACGCAGTATTTT.